The 26 T cell receptor beta chains listed next were all sequenced from one sample in a study of blood T cells in healthy people across ages. A J-beta primer mix and a sample-barcoded 5' primer were used in a second PCR of about 7 to 11 cycles. TCRdb ran MiXCR on the 5' RACE reads and lists one entry per CDR3 protein. The sample lists hundreds of thousands of distinct CDR3 sequences, around 25% occurring once. The same specimen was also included in a second study, on T cells of mothers and their children.

Sequencing input: blood. These receptors all come from a boy younger than 18 in good health.

This clonotype was observed once. The chain has TRBV7-9 and TRBJ1-6, with no clear D. The V and J ends lost 1 base and 5 bases respectively, with 6 bases between them. The CDR3 runs 14 residues. CDR1 and CDR2 from the germline V gene are SEHNR and FQNEAQ (reference sequence). The CDR3 DNA sequence: TGTGCCAGCAGCTTAGGGAGGGATAATTCACCCCTCCACTTT. Amino acids: CASSLGRDNSPLHF.

The chain uses TRBV5-1 and TRBJ1-1; D remains ambiguous. Germline V gene sequence: CDR1 SGHRS, CDR2 YFSETQ. The CDR3 contains 14 residues. V lost 0 bases, J lost 3 bases, and 9 bases lay in between. CDR3 in amino acids: CASSLEAAYTEAFF. The CDR3 bases are TGCGCCAGCAGCTTGGAGGCAGCCTACACTGAAGCTTTCTTT.

This chain joins TRBV6-2 or TRBV6-3 and TRBJ2-1, with TRBD2 matching 13 bases. The CDR3 contains 14 residues. The ends lost 10 bases at V and 7 bases at J; junction bases unmatched: 7. Per the germline V gene, CDR1 is MNHEY and CDR2 is SVGEGT. The CDR3 DNA follows: TGTGCCATCCAACTAGCGGGGGGGCATAATGAGCAGTTCTTC. Its protein is CAIQLAGGHNEQFF.

In this sample, this clonotype turned up a few times. The rearrangement links TRBV7-9 to TRBJ1-2; TRBD1 might be the D (5 bases). The CDR3 totals 18 residues. Trimming took off 5 bases at V and 2 bases at J, with 24 bases between the two ends. Germline values: CDR1 SEHNR, CDR2 FQNEAQ (reference sequence). CDR3 region: CASSPARYRLGQNYGYTF. As DNA, the CDR3 is TGTGCCAGCAGCCCAGCCCGCTACCGCCTCGGACAAAACTATGGCTACACCTTC. Drawing the rest from reference TRBV7-9 and TRBJ1-2, the complete variable domain is DTGVSQNPRHKITKRGQNVTFRCDPISEHNRLYWYRQTLGQGPEFLTYFQNEAQLEKSRLLSDRFSAERPKGSFSTLEIQRTEQGDSAMYLCASSPARYRLGQNYGYTFGSGTRLTVV.

This clonotype was seen just once. The chain combines TRBV29-1 with TRBJ1-2; D might be TRBD1 (6 bases). This CDR3 region has 17 residues. The V gene lost 4 bases and the J gene lost 0 bases, with 21 bases spanning the gap. Germline CDR1 and CDR2: SQVTM and ANQGSEA. CDR3 region: CSVAPEGGGLANYGYTF. The CDR3 DNA follows: TGCAGCGTTGCCCCGGAGGGAGGGGGTCTCGCTAACTATGGCTACACCTTC.

This clonotype was seen more than once but under ten times. The chain combines TRBV3-1 with TRBJ2-7; 9 bases map to TRBD2. Germline-derived CDR1 and CDR2 are LGHDT and YNNKEL (reference sequence). CDR3 length: 15 amino acids. The V segment lost 1 base and the J segment 0 bases; nucleotides outside the gene matches: 1. The CDR3 sequence: CASSQGLAVSYEQYF. The CDR3 coding sequence is TGTGCCAGCAGCCAAGGACTAGCGGTCTCCTACGAGCAGTACTTC.

This clonotype was counted between two and nine times. The V call is TRBV12-5, the J call TRBJ1-1; no definite D call. This CDR3 spans 14 amino acids. Germline CDR1 and CDR2: LGHNT and FRNRAP. V was pared by 0 bases and J by 10 bases, with 15 bases between. The CDR3 DNA follows: TGTGCTAGTGGTTTGGTACTGGAGGTGGCGGGAGCTTTCTTT. This translates into CASGLVLEVAGAFF.

This clonotype was seen a handful of times. The rearrangement uses TRBV7-9 and TRBJ2-7, with 11 positions matching TRBD2. The CDR3 sequence is 14 residues long. Germline V lookup: CDR1 SEHNR, CDR2 FQNEAQ (reference sequence). V dropped 4 bases and J dropped 7; count of bases not matched to a gene: 6. The CDR3 DNA is TGTGCCAGCAGCTCGGGACTAGCGGAACCGGAGCAGTACTTC. It specifies CASSSGLAEPEQYF.

The chain links TRBV12-3 or TRBV12-4 to TRBJ2-7; 8 nucleotides line up with TRBD1. CDR3 length: 14 residues. Unmatched junction bases numbered 10, after V lost 6 bases and J lost 6 bases. The CDR3 nucleotides are TGTGCCAGCAGCACTAACTTGGACAGGGCCGAGCAGTACTTC. Translation: CASSTNLDRAEQYF.

This clonotype came up a few times. V usage is TRBV7-2 and J usage is TRBJ1-2, with TRBD1 matching 7 bases. Per the germline V gene, CDR1 is SGHTA and CDR2 is FQGNSA. The CDR3 runs to 14 residues. Losses at the gene ends were 7 bases for V and 3 bases for J; bases not matched to a gene: 8. CDR3 residues: CASTGVTGDYGYTF. Here the CDR3 DNA reads TGTGCCAGCACAGGGGTCACAGGGGACTATGGCTACACCTTC.

The rearrangement joins TRBV20-1 to TRBJ2-3, with TRBD2 matching 7 bases. The CDR3 length is 13 residues. Germline V gene sequence: CDR1 DFQATT, CDR2 SNEGSKA (reference sequence). J lost 12 bases, V lost 2 bases, and 11 bases had no gene match. The CDR3 here is CSARLPGRERQYF. DNA for the CDR3: TGCAGTGCTAGATTACCAGGGAGGGAGAGACAGTATTTT.

The V call is TRBV24-1, the J call TRBJ2-2; TRBD2 might be the D (5 bases). In germline, CDR1 is KGHDR, CDR2 SFDVKD. Deletions cut 6 bases from V and 4 bases from J, with 8 bases between. CDR3 length equals 13 residues. This chain's CDR3 is CATSMRATGELFF. DNA for the CDR3: TGTGCCACCAGTATGCGGGCCACCGGGGAGCTGTTTTTT.

This clonotype was seen a single time. CDR3 in DNA: TGTGCCATCAGTGAGTCCACTTACCCAGAGACCCAGTACTTC. This translates into CAISESTYPETQYF. The chain recombines TRBV10-3 with TRBJ2-5; D uncertain. The CDR3 is 14 residues long. Germline CDR1 ENHRY, CDR2 SYGVKD. V shed 0 bases and J shed 4 bases, with 9 bases lying between them.

V gene TRBV6-5 combines with J gene TRBJ1-4; D call uncertain. This CDR3 region has 17 residues. Germline lookup yields CDR1 MNHEY and CDR2 SVGAGI. With 0 bases removed from V and 7 bases from J, the gap between germline ends came to 18 bases. The CDR3: CASSYSGDSGVGEKLFF. CDR3 in DNA: TGTGCCAGCAGTTACTCGGGAGACTCGGGAGTCGGTGAAAAACTGTTTTTT.

There are a few counts of this clonotype. The V and J genes are TRBV6-5 and TRBJ2-1; D gene ambiguous. Germline CDR1 reads MNHEY; CDR2 reads SVGAGI. The CDR3 runs to 18 residues. Trimming took off 0 bases at V and 0 bases at J, with 15 bases between the two ends. In nucleotides, the CDR3 is TGTGCCAGCAGTTACTCGAGTGTCATACGAGGCTCCTACAATGAGCAGTTCTTC. It yields the protein CASSYSSVIRGSYNEQFF.

The genes are TRBV28 and TRBJ2-2, with 8 positions matching TRBD2. The V gene end was trimmed by 7 bases and the J gene end by 3 bases; junction bases not matched to a gene: 7. CDR3 length: 15 residues. The germline gives CDR1 MDHEN, CDR2 SYDVKM. CDR3 in amino acids: CASTSGSKHTGELFF. In nucleotides, the CDR3 is TGTGCCAGCACCAGCGGGAGCAAGCACACCGGGGAGCTGTTTTTT.

The V call is TRBV24-1, the J call TRBJ2-2; 7 bases match TRBD1. This CDR3 is built from 17 residues. Germline lookup yields CDR1 KGHDR and CDR2 SFDVKD. V lost 3 bases to trimming and J lost 4 bases; unmatched junction nucleotides: 10. The CDR3 is CATSDPNRAGGTGELFF. The CDR3 DNA is TGTGCCACCAGTGATCCGAACCGTGCAGGGGGCACCGGGGAGCTGTTTTTT.

This clonotype occurred a few times. This sequence joins TRBV7-9 and TRBJ1-1; D unresolved. V was cut by 1 base and J by 3 bases, with 12 bases left in between. This CDR3 spans 15 amino acids. CDR1 and CDR2 from the germline V gene are SEHNR and FQNEAQ (reference sequence). The CDR3 protein is CASSLGGVTHTEAFF. The CDR3 nucleotides are TGTGCCAGCAGCTTAGGAGGCGTGACCCACACTGAAGCTTTCTTT.

V gene TRBV29-1 combines with J gene TRBJ2-1; 13 bases align to TRBD2. Germline-derived CDR1 and CDR2 are SQVTM and ANQGSEA. Trimming at V came to 4 bases and at J to 8 bases, leaving 8 bases not matched to a gene. The length of the CDR3 is 15 residues. The CDR3 here is CSVGGGLAGDDEQFF. CDR3 sequence (DNA): TGCAGCGTTGGAGGTGGACTAGCGGGAGATGATGAGCAGTTCTTC.

V usage is TRBV28 and J usage is TRBJ2-2, with D tentatively TRBD2 (6 bases). Germline loops: CDR1 MDHEN, CDR2 SYDVKM. The length of the CDR3 is 15 residues. Trimming took off 7 bases at V and 4 bases at J, with 16 bases between the two ends. CDR3: CASTPGGISTGELFF. The CDR3 region has the DNA TGTGCCAGCACCCCTGGAGGGATCTCCACCGGGGAGCTGTTTTTT.

The chain employs TRBV6-1 and TRBJ2-4; tentatively, D is TRBD1 or TRBD2 (5 bases each). Germline V gene lookup returns CDR1 MNHNS and CDR2 SASEGT. The V gene lost 2 bases and the J gene lost 6 bases, with 11 bases spanning the gap. The CDR3 contains 14 residues. The CDR3 DNA reads as TGTGCCAGCAGTGAAAGCTCCGGGGCAAACATTCAGTACTTC. It codes for CASSESSGANIQYF.

The gene calls are TRBV7-6 and TRBJ2-5; D might be TRBD1 (5 bases). The J call may be incorrect, as the DNA end agrees better with TRBJ2-7. CDR3 length equals 12 residues. CDR1 and CDR2 (germline): SGHVS, FNYEAQ. This CDR3 is CASSGWGDEQYF. CDR3 DNA: TGTGCCAGCAGCGGATGGGGCGACGAGCAGTACTTC.

The V call is TRBV5-1, the J call TRBJ2-3; 11 bases fit TRBD2. Germline loops: CDR1 SGHRS, CDR2 YFSETQ. V was clipped by 7 bases and J by 1 base; unmatched bases: 8. The CDR3 runs 16 residues. CDR3 in DNA: TGCGCCAGCCGGCTAGCGGGAGGATTAGGCACAGATACGCAGTATTTT. It yields the protein CASRLAGGLGTDTQYF.

The J gene is TRBJ2-3, the V gene TRBV5-1, with no clear D. The CDR3 length is 18 residues. The germline V gene has CDR1 SGHRS and CDR2 YFSETQ. The V end was cut by 7 bases, the J end by 5 bases, with 29 bases between. For the CDR3, the DNA is TGCGCCAGCCGCTGGGTTCCGCAGGTACCCGTTGGTGGAGATACGCAGTATTTT. It is translated as CASRWVPQVPVGGDTQYF.

The V gene is TRBV14, the J gene TRBJ2-5, with 12 positions matching TRBD2. With V trimmed by 1 base and J by 1 base, 7 bases remained unmatched. In germline, CDR1 is SGHDN, CDR2 FVKESK. This CDR3 region has 18 residues. The CDR3 loop reads CASSQVQGLAGLQETQYF. The CDR3 bases are TGTGCCAGCAGCCAAGTCCAAGGACTAGCGGGACTCCAAGAGACCCAGTACTTC.

This clonotype was seen only once. This chain links TRBV12-3 or TRBV12-4 with TRBJ2-1; possibly TRBD1 for D (6 bases). This CDR3 region has 19 residues. Trimming took off 1 base at V and 0 bases at J, with 19 bases between the two ends. The CDR3 DNA reads as TGTGCCAGCAGTTTAGGCAGGCGCGGTGGGGGCAGCTCCTACAATGAGCAGTTCTTC. Its protein product is CASSLGRRGGGSSYNEQFF.